The 6 T cell receptor beta chains listed next were all sequenced from one sample in a study of T cell clonotyping in hematopoietic cell transplantation. Method: immunoSEQ multiplex PCR; TCRdb's copy keeps in-frame clones and lacks some. The sample lists roughly 13,000 clones; less than 98% were seen once. Sequenced here: peripheral blood mononuclear cells, sampled 30 days after allogeneic stem cell transplant. The receptors come from a female patient aged 50 to 60 who had an allogeneic stem cell transplant from an unrelated donor, so T cells may come from the graft donor. Some clones in this sample may be carry-over from other donors' samples.

V and J are TRBV7-9 and TRBJ2-7; D may be TRBD1 (5 bases). This CDR3 spans 15 amino acids. The V end lost 2 bases, the J end lost 2 bases, and 13 bases lay between the germline ends. Germline V gene data show CDR1 as SEHNR and CDR2 as FQNEAQ (reference sequence). CDR3 loop: CASSLTTGFTYEQYF. The CDR3 DNA is TGTGCCAGCAGCTTAACTACAGGCTTCACCTACGAGCAGTACTTC.

The rearrangement joins TRBV14 to TRBJ1-1, with D possibly being TRBD1 (5 bases). Germline CDR1 is SGHDN and CDR2 is FVKESK. The CDR3 runs 13 residues. Deletions cut 5 bases from V and 5 bases from J, with 12 bases between. CDR3 sequence: CASSYTAGTEAFF. CDR3 DNA sequence: TGTGCCAGCAGCTATACGGCAGGGACTGAAGCTTTCTTT. Combining the CDR3 with reference TRBV14 and TRBJ1-1 gives the whole variable domain EAGVTQFPSHSVIEKGQTVTLRCDPISGHDNLYWYRRVMGKEIKFLLHFVKESKQDESGMPNNRFLAERTGGTYSTLKVQPAELEDSGVYFCASSYTAGTEAFFGQGTRLTVV.

The chain is built from TRBV30 and TRBJ1-1; D gene ambiguous. V was clipped by 5 bases and J by 9 bases, with 13 bases between them. Germline values: CDR1 GTSNPN, CDR2 SVGIG (reference sequence). The CDR3 sequence is 11 residues long. The CDR3: CAWRGSTKAFF. CDR3 DNA sequence: TGTGCCTGGCGGGGTAGTACGAAAGCTTTCTTT.

The gene calls are TRBV9 and TRBJ2-7, with D possibly matching TRBD2 (5 bases). The CDR3 contains 14 residues. The V end lost 3 bases, the J end lost 5 bases, and 15 bases lay between the germline ends. The germline CDR1 and CDR2 sequences are SGDLS and YYNGEE. This CDR3 is CASSARWESHEQYF. In DNA form, the CDR3 reads TGTGCCAGCAGCGCCCGGTGGGAGTCCCACGAGCAGTACTTC. Filled out from reference TRBV9 and TRBJ2-7, the complete variable domain reads DSGVTQTPKHLITATGQRVTLRCSPRSGDLSVYWYQQSLDQGLQFLIQYYNGEERAKGNILERFSAQQFPDLHSELNLSSLELGDSALYFCASSARWESHEQYFGPGTRLTVT.

This clone was seen a single time. The rearrangement links TRBV5-1 to TRBJ1-2; 7 nucleotides agree with TRBD1. Trimming removed 4 bases from V and 7 bases from J; junction bases left unmatched: 7. The CDR3 is made up of 13 amino acids. Germline CDR1 is SGHRS and CDR2 is YFSETQ. CDR3 protein: CASSVTGQGGYTF. As DNA, the CDR3 is TGCGCCAGCAGCGTGACAGGGCAGGGTGGCTACACCTTC.

This clone was seen once. One end of the junction is discordant with germline, which a read error may explain. This chain's CDR3 is CASSLGSGLGAETQYF. In nucleotides, the CDR3 is TGTGCTAGCAGCTTAGGTTCGGGGCTAGGAGCGGAGACCCAGTACTTC. V and J are TRBV7-7 and TRBJ2-5, with D perhaps given as TRBD1 or TRBD2 (5 bases each). The CDR3 sequence is 16 residues long. Germline V gene sequence: CDR1 SSHAT, CDR2 FNYEAQ (reference sequence).